Shown below are 32 T cell receptor beta chains from a single sample sequenced in a study of OX40 agonist ivuxolimab in advanced cancers. Method: immunoSEQ multiplex PCR; TCRdb's copy keeps in-frame clones and lacks some. The sample yields about 86,000 clones, 80% to 95% seen once. The specimen was CD4+ or CD8+ T cells sorted from blood, collected in a trial of the OX40 agonist ivuxolimab. These receptors all come from an adult with an advanced solid tumor such as melanoma, head and neck, liver or kidney cancer.

V is TRBV7-8 and J is TRBJ1-3; D ambiguous. The CDR3 consists of 13 residues. In germline, CDR1 is SGHVS, CDR2 FQNEAQ. Trimming cost V 5 bases and J 4 bases, with 9 bases left between them. The CDR3: CASSLTWGNTIYF. The CDR3 DNA is TGTGCCAGCAGCCTGACATGGGGAAACACCATATATTTT.

The rearrangement links TRBV7-9 to TRBJ1-2; D unresolved. This CDR3 comprises 16 residues. Trimming shortened V by 0 bases and J by 1 base, and 12 bases separated the two germline ends. Germline-derived CDR1 and CDR2 are SEHNR and FQNEAQ (reference sequence). The CDR3 protein is CASSLAARTDNYGYTF. For the CDR3, the DNA is TGTGCCAGCAGCTTAGCCGCCCGGACCGATAACTATGGCTACACCTTC.

The rearrangement links TRBV5-1 to TRBJ2-1; TRBD2 agrees at 11 bases. J gave up 5 bases and V 6 bases, and 13 bases lay outside the gene matches. The CDR3 is 17 amino acids. Per germline, CDR1 SGHRS and CDR2 YFSETQ. The CDR3 spells CASNPFSLAGGHNEQFF. CDR3 DNA sequence: TGCGCCAGCAACCCATTCTCTCTAGCGGGAGGCCACAATGAGCAGTTCTTC.

The rearrangement uses TRBV25-1 and TRBJ1-3; D remains ambiguous. The CDR3 spans 14 residues. Germline-derived CDR1 and CDR2 are MGHDK and SYGVNS. V was cut by 2 bases and J by 0 bases, with 5 bases left in between. This chain's CDR3 is CASSETLSGNTIYF. The CDR3 DNA follows: TGTGCCAGCAGTGAAACCCTCTCTGGAAACACCATATATTTT.

V and J are TRBV5-1 and TRBJ2-1; D not certain. V was clipped by 0 bases and J by 7 bases, with 11 bases between them. Germline-derived CDR1 and CDR2 are SGHRS and YFSETQ. The CDR3 loop spans 14 amino acids. The CDR3 reads CASSLGMDGNEQFF. The CDR3 nucleotides are TGCGCCAGCAGCTTGGGCATGGACGGTAATGAGCAGTTCTTC.

V and J are TRBV28 and TRBJ1-3; perhaps TRBD1 as D (5 bases). In germline, CDR1 is MDHEN, CDR2 SYDVKM. The CDR3 runs to 14 residues. V lost 3 bases and J lost 8, with 14 bases in between. CDR3 sequence: CASSLGQFRHTIYF. The CDR3 DNA sequence: TGTGCCAGCAGTTTGGGGCAGTTTAGGCACACCATATATTTT.

The chain combines TRBV18 with TRBJ2-7; 7 bases match TRBD2. The CDR3 covers 16 residues. CDR1 is KGHSH, CDR2 LQKENI, per germline. The trim removed 3 bases at V and 1 base at J, leaving 9 bases unmatched. This chain's CDR3 is CASSPLAGVSSYEQYF. In nucleotides, the CDR3 is TGTGCCAGCTCACCCCTCGCGGGAGTGTCATCCTACGAGCAGTACTTC. Full variable domain (rest looked up from reference TRBV18 and TRBJ2-7): NAGVMQNPRHLVRRRGQEARLRCSPMKGHSHVYWYRQLPEEGLKFMVYLQKENIIDESGMPKERFSAEFPKEGPSILRIQQVVRGDSAAYFCASSPLAGVSSYEQYFGPGTRLTVT.

The V and J genes are TRBV28 and TRBJ1-5; D gene uncertain. The CDR3 has 16 residues. Deletions cut 1 base from V and 4 bases from J, with 14 bases between. Germline-derived CDR1 and CDR2 are MDHEN and SYDVKM. CDR3 DNA: TGTGCCAGCAGTTTATTGGCGGGGAGTCTAAATCAGCCCCAGCATTTT. Translated: CASSLLAGSLNQPQHF.

This clone has a single count. The V call is TRBV28, the J call TRBJ2-3; TRBD2 aligns across 9 bases. There are 17 residues in the CDR3. Germline CDR1 and CDR2: MDHEN and SYDVKM. Losses at the gene ends were 8 bases for V and 3 bases for J; bases not matched to a gene: 15. CDR3 in amino acids: CASQVGGLAGSTDTQYF. CDR3 in DNA: TGTGCCAGCCAAGTGGGGGGGCTAGCGGGATCGACAGATACGCAGTATTTT.

The V call is TRBV5-6, the J call TRBJ2-3; D is possibly TRBD2 (5 bases). CDR3 length: 13 residues. The germline V gene has CDR1 SGHDT and CDR2 YYEEEE. With 1 base removed from V and 5 bases from J, the gap between germline ends came to 8 bases. CDR3: CASSLTSLDTQYF. DNA for the CDR3: TGTGCCAGCAGCTTGACTAGTTTAGATACGCAGTATTTT.

On this clone: The sample has other DNA sequences that encode this CDR3 too. Here the CDR3 DNA reads TGTGCCTGGGGAGCCGGGACTATCTCTTACGAGCAGTACTTC. It yields the protein CAWGAGTISYEQYF. This sequence joins TRBV30 and TRBJ2-7, with TRBD2 identical over 7 bases. This CDR3 spans 14 amino acids. Per the germline V gene, CDR1 is GTSNPN and CDR2 is SVGIG (reference sequence). Trimming cost V 5 bases and J 4 bases; bases outside gene matches: 11.

For this clone: The limits of the CDR3 on the DNA are not certain, so only TCRdb's listed CDR3 is given. The chain employs TRBV11-3 and TRBJ2-7. The germline CDR1 and CDR2 sequences are SGHNT and YENEEA. Ends included, the CDR3 has 15 residues. CDR3 amino acids: CASSFGSGQPYEQYF.

The chain recombines TRBV28 with TRBJ1-2, with 12 bases fitting TRBD1. The CDR3 loop spans 18 amino acids. The ends lost 5 bases at V and 8 bases at J; junction bases unmatched: 18. The germline V gene has CDR1 MDHEN and CDR2 SYDVKM. The CDR3 is CASSPSGQGARRRGGYTF. The CDR3, as DNA: TGTGCCAGCAGTCCCTCGGGACAGGGGGCCCGACGTCGGGGGGGCTACACCTTC.

The chain couples TRBV28 to TRBJ2-5, with D perhaps matching TRBD2 (5 bases). Per the germline V gene, CDR1 is MDHEN and CDR2 is SYDVKM. Deletions cut 5 bases from V and 6 bases from J, with 16 bases between. CDR3 length: 14 amino acids. The CDR3 DNA is TGTGCCAGCAGTCCCCCAGACGGGGTCAAGACCCAGTACTTC. This sequence encodes CASSPPDGVKTQYF.

The chain uses TRBV7-9 and TRBJ2-7; D gene unclear. The CDR3 sequence is 13 residues long. The V and J ends lost 0 bases and 7 bases respectively, with 10 bases between them. CDR1 is SEHNR, CDR2 FQNEAQ, per germline (reference sequence). As DNA, the CDR3 is TGTGCCAGCAGCTTAGCAGCAGGACGGGAGCAGTACTTC. This encodes CASSLAAGREQYF. Based on the CDR3 plus reference TRBV7-9 and TRBJ2-7, the full variable domain is DTGVSQNPRHKITKRGQNVTFRCDPISEHNRLYWYRQTLGQGPEFLTYFQNEAQLEKSRLLSDRFSAERPKGSFSTLEIQRTEQGDSAMYLCASSLAAGREQYFGPGTRLTVT.

The chain uses TRBV5-8 and TRBJ2-5; either TRBD1 or TRBD2 may supply D (5 bases each). The CDR3 consists of 15 residues. The V end lost 0 bases, the J end lost 4 bases, and 13 bases lay between the germline ends. Germline values: CDR1 SGHTS, CDR2 YDEGEE. CDR3 nucleotides: TGTGCCAGCAGCTTGGAAGGGACCCCCCGAGAGACCCAGTACTTC. It is translated as CASSLEGTPRETQYF.

The genes are TRBV10-3 and TRBJ1-5; TRBD1 might be the D (6 bases). This CDR3 spans 17 amino acids. The germline V gene has CDR1 ENHRY and CDR2 SYGVKD. V was trimmed by 3 bases and J by 4 bases, leaving 19 bases between them. Here the CDR3 DNA reads TGTGCCATCAGTGACCGAAGGATTGGGGGCGCTAATCAGCCCCAGCATTTT. Its translation is CAISDRRIGGANQPQHF.

This sequence joins TRBV28 and TRBJ1-5; the D is unclear. Between the trimmed V and J ends, which lost 3 bases and 4 bases, there was a span of 16 bases. The CDR3 is made up of 16 amino acids. The germline CDR1 and CDR2 sequences are MDHEN and SYDVKM. The CDR3 bases are TGTGCCAGCAGTTTGGGTGGGGTCGGCCTAAATCAGCCCCAGCATTTT. Translation: CASSLGGVGLNQPQHF.

The chain couples TRBV6-5 to TRBJ1-1; 7 bases match TRBD1. The CDR3 contains 14 residues. Germline V CDR1 and CDR2: MNHEY, SVGAGI. Trimming took 1 base from V and 5 from J; bases not matched to a gene: 4. CDR3 DNA sequence: TGTGCCAGCAGTTACTGGGACAGAAGAACTGAAGCTTTCTTT. Translated: CASSYWDRRTEAFF.

The CDR3 loop is CALDLGGNQPQHF. DNA of the CDR3: TGTGCCTTAGACCTTGGCGGCAATCAGCCCCAGCATTTT. The chain has TRBV30 and TRBJ1-5; no firm D call. CDR1 and CDR2 from the germline V gene are GTSNPN and SVGIG (reference sequence). The V gene lost 7 bases and the J gene lost 2 bases, with 12 bases spanning the gap. CDR3 size: 13 residues.

The chain couples TRBV19 to TRBJ2-7; D is tentatively TRBD1 or TRBD2 (5 bases each). Germline V gene sequence: CDR1 LNHDA, CDR2 SQIVND (reference sequence). The germline V and J ends were trimmed by 4 bases and 6 bases, with 13 bases remaining between them. The CDR3 length is 13 residues. The DNA for the CDR3 is TGTGCCAGTAGTACGGGTGAGGGGACCGAGCAGTACTTC. Translation gives CASSTGEGTEQYF. Combining the CDR3 with reference TRBV19 and TRBJ2-7 gives the whole variable domain DGGITQSPKYLFRKEGQNVTLSCEQNLNHDAMYWYRQDPGQGLRLIYYSQIVNDFQKGDIAEGYSVSREKKESFPLTVTSAQKNPTAFYLCASSTGEGTEQYFGPGTRLTVT.

The chain combines TRBV7-2 with TRBJ1-3; D ambiguous. The V gene's germline CDR1 is SGHTA and CDR2 FQGNSA. This CDR3 contains 16 residues. The ends were cut back, 1 base at V and 0 bases at J, with 10 bases in the middle. The CDR3 DNA follows: TGTGCCAGCAGCTTAGTGTCTACTAACTCTGGAAACACCATATATTTT. Translation: CASSLVSTNSGNTIYF.

This chain links TRBV27 with TRBJ1-1; D possibly corresponds to TRBD1 (5 bases). V was cut by 2 bases and J by 7 bases, with 14 bases left in between. The CDR3 totals 14 residues. Germline CDR1 MNHEY, CDR2 SMNVEV (reference sequence). CDR3 nucleotide sequence: TGTGCCAGCAGTTTAACCTGGGACGCCTATGAAGCTTTCTTT. Protein: CASSLTWDAYEAFF.

This rearrangement joins TRBV27 to TRBJ1-5; D possibly corresponds to TRBD1 (5 bases). Germline loops: CDR1 MNHEY, CDR2 SMNVEV (reference sequence). Trimming pared 1 base from V and 2 bases from J, leaving 15 bases between. The CDR3 is made up of 17 amino acids. The CDR3 DNA reads as TGTGCCAGCAGTTTATATAGGGGATTAAACGGCAATCAGCCCCAGCATTTT. It translates to CASSLYRGLNGNQPQHF.

The chain links TRBV28 to TRBJ2-3, with D unclear. The CDR3 is 14 residues long. V was shortened by 6 bases and J by 2 bases, with 12 bases between the two germline ends. Germline V CDR1 and CDR2: MDHEN, SYDVKM. CDR3 DNA: TGTGCCAGCAGGGGCCAGAACCCCACAGATACGCAGTATTTT. Residues: CASRGQNPTDTQYF.

Written as DNA, the CDR3 is TGCGCCAGCAGCTTGGTGTCGGAGAACACTGAAGCTTTCTTT. Translating it yields CASSLVSENTEAFF. The chain employs TRBV5-1 and TRBJ1-1; D remains unclear. Germline loops: CDR1 SGHRS, CDR2 YFSETQ. The germline V and J ends were trimmed by 0 bases and 1 base, with 7 bases remaining between them. This CDR3 is built from 14 residues.

The chain links TRBV4-1 to TRBJ1-5; D unresolved. With 0 bases removed from V and 10 bases from J, the gap between germline ends came to 10 bases. The CDR3 extends over 13 amino acids. Germline V CDR1 and CDR2: MGHRA, YSYEKL. The CDR3 nucleotides read TGCGCCAGCAGCCAAGAACGGACCGGCCCCCAGCATTTT. Translated: CASSQERTGPQHF.

The rearrangement uses TRBV9 and TRBJ1-6, with 7 positions matching TRBD1. The length of the CDR3 is 15 residues. Germline CDR1 is SGDLS and CDR2 is YYNGEE. V lost 3 bases to trimming and J lost 8 bases; unmatched junction nucleotides: 8. The CDR3 loop is CASSAGTVVDSPLHF. The CDR3 DNA is TGTGCCAGCAGCGCCGGGACAGTGGTCGATTCACCCCTCCACTTT.

The chain uses TRBV7-2 and TRBJ2-3, with D possibly TRBD1 on 5 matching bases. CDR1 and CDR2 from the germline V gene are SGHTA and FQGNSA. This CDR3 comprises 15 residues. V shed 5 bases and J shed 3 bases, with 15 bases lying between them. CDR3 DNA: TGTGCCAGCAGCCCAACGGCAGGGTGGACAGATACGCAGTATTTT. Residues: CASSPTAGWTDTQYF. Supplemented by reference TRBV7-2 and TRBJ2-3, the full variable domain reads GAGVSQSPSNKVTEKGKDVELRCDPISGHTALYWYRQSLGQGLEFLIYFQGNSAPDKSGLPSDRFSAERTGGSVSTLTIQRTQQEDSAVYLCASSPTAGWTDTQYFGPGTRLTVL.

The rearrangement uses TRBV4-3 and TRBJ1-1; tentative D call: TRBD1 (6 bases). Per the germline V gene, CDR1 is LGHNA and CDR2 is YSLEER. This CDR3 comprises 15 residues. The germline V and J ends were trimmed by 1 base and 0 bases, with 9 bases remaining between them. The CDR3 nucleotides are TGCGCCAGCAGCCAAGGGGGACATTTGAACACTGAAGCTTTCTTT. Translating it yields CASSQGGHLNTEAFF.

The V call is TRBV5-1, the J call TRBJ1-1, with a possible D match to TRBD1 (6 bases). The ends were cut back, 4 bases at V and 0 bases at J, with 16 bases in the middle. Germline values: CDR1 SGHRS, CDR2 YFSETQ. The CDR3 contains 16 residues. The CDR3 here is CASSPRGGGMNTEAFF. The CDR3 DNA follows: TGCGCCAGCAGCCCCAGGGGAGGGGGAATGAACACTGAAGCTTTCTTT.

The gene calls are TRBV19 and TRBJ2-5, with D perhaps TRBD2 (5 bases). Looked up from germline, CDR1 is LNHDA and CDR2 is SQIVND (reference sequence). With 2 bases removed from V and 3 bases from J, the gap between germline ends came to 19 bases. The CDR3 is made up of 17 amino acids. CDR3 in amino acids: CASSIPIPGKAKETQYF. The CDR3 DNA sequence: TGTGCCAGTAGTATACCAATCCCCGGGAAGGCGAAAGAGACCCAGTACTTC.